The 27 T cell receptor beta chains reported below all come from one sample, sequenced in a study of blood T cell repertoires in COVID-19. Clones were sequenced by immunoSEQ multiplex PCR, and TCRdb holds only the in-frame ones, with some missing. In the table there are around 450,000 clones, about 90% of which are singletons. The source material was PBMCs or T cells enriched from blood (not recorded which). Every receptor here comes from a woman aged 18-29 years who had recovered from COVID-19.

The chain is built from TRBV6-4 and TRBJ1-4; no definite D call. Germline V gene lookup returns CDR1 MRHNA and CDR2 SNTAGT. With 6 bases removed from V and 4 bases from J, the gap between germline ends came to 21 bases. This CDR3 is 17 amino acids long. The CDR3 nucleotides read TGTGCCAGCAGGGTAAACCCGACAAAGTGGATTAATGAAAAACTGTTTTTT. It encodes CASRVNPTKWINEKLFF.

The V call is TRBV28, the J call TRBJ1-5, with 9 positions matching TRBD1. V lost 7 bases, J lost 4 bases, and 11 bases stayed unmatched. There are 16 residues in the CDR3. Per germline, CDR1 MDHEN and CDR2 SYDVKM. DNA of the CDR3: TGTGCCAGCACCCTCGCCGGGACAGGGACGAATCAGCCCCAGCATTTT. Translation gives CASTLAGTGTNQPQHF. Full variable domain (remainder filled in from reference TRBV28 and TRBJ1-5): DVKVTQSSRYLVKRTGEKVFLECVQDMDHENMFWYRQDPGLGLRLIYFSYDVKMKEKGDIPEGYSVSREKKERFSLILESASTNQTSMYLCASTLAGTGTNQPQHFGDGTRLSIL.

This clone was picked up a small number of times. The chain combines TRBV6-6 with TRBJ1-2; 10 bases map to TRBD1. The trim removed 7 bases at V and 3 bases at J, leaving 11 bases unmatched. The CDR3 runs to 16 residues. Looked up from germline, CDR1 is MNHNY and CDR2 is SVGAGI (reference sequence). This CDR3 is CASTLTRDRGHYGYTF. Here the CDR3 DNA reads TGTGCCAGCACCCTTACCCGCGACAGGGGGCACTATGGCTACACCTTC.

The genes are TRBV21-1 and TRBJ1-4; the DNA was not used to check the table's D call, TRBD1. TRBV21-1 is flagged as a pseudogene. The CDR3 covers 15 residues. The CDR3, as DNA: TGTGCCATACGGACGGAGGACAGGCCCGTTCTTGGGCTGTTTTTT. Residues: CAIRTEDRPVLGLFF.

The V gene is TRBV19, the J gene TRBJ1-5; maybe TRBD1 (6 bases). From germline, CDR1 is LNHDA and CDR2 SQIVND (reference sequence). This CDR3 has 14 residues. Trimming pared 7 bases from V and 4 bases from J, leaving 14 bases between. CDR3 region: CASTRGGFNQPQHF. In DNA, the CDR3 is TGTGCCAGTACCAGGGGAGGGTTTAATCAGCCCCAGCATTTT.

This clone turned up a few times. The CDR3 DNA follows: TGTGCCAGCAGTTTACGTCAGGCTACTAACTATGGCTACACCTTC. Its translation: CASSLRQATNYGYTF. The chain combines TRBV27 with TRBJ1-2; D call uncertain. The CDR3 is 15 residues long. Germline V gives CDR1 MNHEY, CDR2 SMNVEV (reference sequence). The V end lost 2 bases, the J end lost 0 bases, and 10 bases lay between the germline ends.

V and J are TRBV19 and TRBJ1-1; 8 nucleotides match TRBD1. Germline V gives CDR1 LNHDA, CDR2 SQIVND (reference sequence). The CDR3 extends over 15 amino acids. With 6 bases clipped from V and 6 bases from J, the junction kept 12 bases outside the gene matches. Written as DNA, the CDR3 is TGTGCCAGTAGCAACTTAGGACAGGGATGGTCTGAAGCTTTCTTT. Translating it yields CASSNLGQGWSEAFF.

This rearrangement joins TRBV7-2 to TRBJ1-2; D remains ambiguous. This CDR3 is built from 13 residues. CDR1 and CDR2 from the germline V gene are SGHTA and FQGNSA. The V gene lost 2 bases and the J gene lost 3 bases, with 7 bases spanning the gap. CDR3 loop: CASSLQAYYGYTF. Here the CDR3 DNA reads TGTGCCAGCAGCTTACAAGCCTACTATGGCTACACCTTC. Full variable domain (missing parts from reference TRBV7-2 and TRBJ1-2): GAGVSQSPSNKVTEKGKDVELRCDPISGHTALYWYRQSLGQGLEFLIYFQGNSAPDKSGLPSDRFSAERTGGSVSTLTIQRTQQEDSAVYLCASSLQAYYGYTFGSGTRLTVV.

The rearrangement joins TRBV25-1 to TRBJ1-5; D gene uncertain. The CDR3 runs to 12 residues. The ends were cut back, 3 bases at V and 13 bases at J, with 13 bases in the middle. CDR1 is MGHDK, CDR2 SYGVNS, per germline. The CDR3 DNA sequence: TGTGCCAGCAGTGAGGGGAGTCAAAGTCAGCATTTT. Translation gives CASSEGSQSQHF.

The V call is TRBV14, the J call TRBJ1-1; 7 nucleotides line up with TRBD1. J lost 3 bases, V lost 4 bases, and 11 bases had no gene match. The CDR3 has 16 amino acids. Germline V lookup: CDR1 SGHDN, CDR2 FVKESK. CDR3 amino acids: CASSPRQGGWDTEAFF. DNA for the CDR3: TGTGCCAGCAGCCCCCGACAGGGTGGGTGGGACACTGAAGCTTTCTTT.

V is TRBV12-3 or TRBV12-4 and J is TRBJ1-1; the D is unclear. The CDR3 has 11 residues. V dropped 5 bases and J dropped 3 bases, with 4 bases sitting between them. CDR3 in DNA: TGTGCCAGCAGTGTATACACTGAAGCTTTCTTT. Protein product: CASSVYTEAFF.

The chain has TRBV6-5 and TRBJ1-2; D is undetermined. From germline, CDR1 is MNHEY and CDR2 SVGAGI. The CDR3 runs to 13 residues. Between the trimmed V and J ends, which lost 8 bases and 4 bases, there was a span of 14 bases. The CDR3 loop is CASATSGSYGYTF. The CDR3 nucleotides read TGTGCCAGCGCTACCTCCGGGAGCTATGGCTACACCTTC.

This chain links TRBV5-1 with TRBJ1-1, with TRBD1 as a possible D gene (5 bases). Germline loops: CDR1 SGHRS, CDR2 YFSETQ. The CDR3 is 15 residues long. The V gene lost 4 bases and the J gene lost 3 bases, with 16 bases spanning the gap. DNA of the CDR3: TGCGCCAGCAGCCCCTTAGGAGGGGCAGACACTGAAGCTTTCTTT. It codes for CASSPLGGADTEAFF.

The CDR3 loop is CASTLGGTAYEQYF. CDR3 in DNA: TGTGCCAGCACCCTAGGGGGGACAGCTTACGAGCAGTACTTC. The V call is TRBV2, the J call TRBJ2-7, with TRBD1 as a possible D gene (7 bases). The CDR3 is 14 amino acids. V lost 7 bases to trimming and J lost 4 bases, with 17 bases between them. Germline V CDR1 and CDR2: SNHLY, FYNNEI.

The chain is built from TRBV2 and TRBJ1-3; no definite D call. Trimming removed 5 bases at V and 0 bases at J, with 11 bases between. In germline, CDR1 is SNHLY, CDR2 FYNNEI. This CDR3 is built from 15 residues. CDR3 sequence reads: CASSITVFSGNTIYF. The CDR3 nucleotides read TGTGCCAGCAGTATTACAGTATTCTCTGGAAACACCATATATTTT.

V usage is TRBV6-5 and J usage is TRBJ2-7; no definite D call. The CDR3 runs to 13 residues. Germline loops: CDR1 MNHEY, CDR2 SVGAGI. The ends were cut back, 4 bases at V and 4 bases at J, with 11 bases in the middle. The CDR3, as DNA: TGTGCCAGCAGTTTTCTTCATAGTTACGAGCAGTACTTC. Protein product: CASSFLHSYEQYF.

J is TRBJ1-6 and V is TRBV5-1, with a possible D match to TRBD1 (6 bases). V was trimmed by 2 bases and J by 8 bases, leaving 23 bases between them. CDR3 size: 18 residues. Germline-derived CDR1 and CDR2 are SGHRS and YFSETQ. CDR3 in DNA: TGCGCCAGCAGCTTCAGACTACAGGGACGAAGTGCGGATTCACCCCTCCACTTT. It is translated as CASSFRLQGRSADSPLHF.

CDR3 region: CSVHYSAEAFF. The CDR3 DNA sequence: TGCAGCGTTCACTACTCCGCTGAAGCTTTCTTT. The chain has TRBV29-1 and TRBJ1-1, with D hard to call. The CDR3 loop spans 11 amino acids. The V gene lost 5 bases and the J gene lost 6 bases, with 10 bases spanning the gap. CDR1 is SQVTM, CDR2 ANQGSEA, per germline.

V gene TRBV5-8 combines with J gene TRBJ2-5; 10 bases are a match to TRBD1. J lost 4 bases, V lost 5 bases, and 11 bases had no gene match. CDR1 and CDR2 (germline): SGHTS, YDEGEE. CDR3 length equals 16 residues. In DNA form, the CDR3 reads TGTGCCAGCAGAACCCGTAGGGGACAGGGGCGAGAGACCCAGTACTTC. Amino acid sequence: CASRTRRGQGRETQYF.

This chain uses TRBV11-2 with TRBJ2-1; 11 nucleotides match TRBD2. The V gene end was trimmed by 5 bases and the J gene end by 13 bases; junction bases not matched to a gene: 7. Germline assignment: CDR1 SGHAT and CDR2 FQNNGV. The CDR3 extends over 13 amino acids. In DNA form, the CDR3 reads TGTGCCAGCAGCCCTTTGCTAGCGGGGGGACAGTTCTTC. Translated, it gives CASSPLLAGGQFF.

The V call is TRBV6-5, the J call TRBJ1-5; a possible D gene is TRBD1 (6 bases). V lost 8 bases, J lost 2 bases, and 10 bases lay in between. Germline V lookup: CDR1 MNHEY, CDR2 SVGAGI. The CDR3 extends over 13 amino acids. The CDR3 bases are TGTGCCAGCGGGACATCGGGCAATCAGCCCCAGCATTTT. Translated: CASGTSGNQPQHF.

V usage is TRBV27 and J usage is TRBJ1-1; 9 bases map to TRBD1. This CDR3 spans 16 amino acids. Germline trimming cut 5 bases from V and 6 bases from J; bases unmatched to any gene: 13. Germline lookup yields CDR1 MNHEY and CDR2 SMNVEV (reference sequence). This CDR3 is CASSLLPGQGLPEAFF. The CDR3, as DNA: TGTGCCAGCAGTCTGTTACCGGGACAGGGTCTTCCTGAAGCTTTCTTT.

As to this clone: Other DNA sequences in this specimen translate into the identical CDR3. CDR3 in amino acids: CASSGGQGAYEQYF. The CDR3 DNA reads TGCGCCAGCAGCGGGGGACAGGGAGCCTACGAGCAGTACTTC. The chain joins TRBV5-1 to TRBJ2-7; 9 bases align to TRBD1. The CDR3 totals 14 residues. Germline CDR1 SGHRS, CDR2 YFSETQ. The V and J ends lost 4 bases and 2 bases, in that order; junction bases with no gene match: 4.

The chain is built from TRBV29-1 and TRBJ1-1; 8 bases agree with TRBD1. With V trimmed by 7 bases and J by 6 bases, 7 bases remained unmatched. In germline, CDR1 is SQVTM, CDR2 ANQGSEA. The CDR3 extends over 12 amino acids. The CDR3 reads CSADRGGAEAFF. CDR3 in DNA: TGCAGCGCCGACAGGGGAGGGGCTGAAGCTTTCTTT.

The V gene is TRBV28, the J gene TRBJ1-1; no reliable D call. The CDR3 length is 14 residues. Trimming pared 7 bases from V and 1 base from J, leaving 13 bases between. CDR1 is MDHEN and CDR2 is SYDVKM in the germline V gene. This chain's CDR3 is CASTHRRGNTEAFF. CDR3 sequence (DNA): TGTGCCAGCACCCACCGTCGGGGGAACACTGAAGCTTTCTTT.

The chain links TRBV5-1 to TRBJ2-1; 7 bases are a match to TRBD1. Germline lookup yields CDR1 SGHRS and CDR2 YFSETQ. The CDR3 totals 13 residues. V lost 0 bases and J lost 10; bases outside the gene matches: 4. In DNA, the CDR3 is TGCGCCAGCAGCTTGGACAGGGGCGACGAGCAGTTCTTC. It encodes CASSLDRGDEQFF.

This clone has a single count. The genes are TRBV27 and TRBJ2-2; 9 bases are shared with TRBD1. CDR1 MNHEY and CDR2 SMNVEV come from the germline V gene (reference sequence). This CDR3 comprises 16 residues. J was trimmed by 4 bases and V by 5 bases; bases with no gene match: 8. The CDR3 is CASSHDRGGVTGELFF. In DNA, the CDR3 is TGTGCCAGCAGTCATGACAGGGGGGGAGTCACCGGGGAGCTGTTTTTT.